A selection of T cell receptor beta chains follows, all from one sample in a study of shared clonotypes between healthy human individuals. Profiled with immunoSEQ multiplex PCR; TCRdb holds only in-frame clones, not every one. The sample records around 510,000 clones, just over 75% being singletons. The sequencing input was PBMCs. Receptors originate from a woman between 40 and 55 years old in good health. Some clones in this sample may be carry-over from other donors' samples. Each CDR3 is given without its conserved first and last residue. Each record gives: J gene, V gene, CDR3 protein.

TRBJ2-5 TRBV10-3 AISESTETQY
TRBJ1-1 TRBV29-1 SVEGQSQGQAF
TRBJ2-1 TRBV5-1 ASRRYNEQF
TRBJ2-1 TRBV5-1 ASSTSGTHYNEQF
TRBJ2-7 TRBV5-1 ASSLETSTPAYEQY
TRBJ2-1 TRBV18 ASSQTGGSYNEQF
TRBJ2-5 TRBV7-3 ASSLMGGQGETQY
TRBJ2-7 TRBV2 ASSEARAYEQY
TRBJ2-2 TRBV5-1 ASSFEGQGVNGELF
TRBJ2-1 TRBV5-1 ASRPAISYNEQF
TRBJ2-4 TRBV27 ASSLLGRADIQY
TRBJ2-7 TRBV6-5 ASSRTSGRNEQY
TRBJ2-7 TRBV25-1 ASSEYRTSGGEQY
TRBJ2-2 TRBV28 ASSLSGSGRAGELF
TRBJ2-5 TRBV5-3 ARSPGLVGTQETQY
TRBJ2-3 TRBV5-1 ASSLGTSGRADTQY
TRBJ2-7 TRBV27 ASRPSGTSGLYEQY
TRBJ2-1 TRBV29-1 SVVQTSGVYNEQF
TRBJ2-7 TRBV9 ASSVEGRPGYEQY
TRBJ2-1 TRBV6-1 ASSERTDNEQF
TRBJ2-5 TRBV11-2 ASSFGSVVETQY
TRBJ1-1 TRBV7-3 ASSSPNTEAF
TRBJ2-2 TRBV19 ASREGASNTGELF
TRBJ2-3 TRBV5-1 ASSPRGEVTDTQY
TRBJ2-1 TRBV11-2 ASSLRTEGGLPNEQF
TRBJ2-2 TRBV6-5 ASSQANTGELF
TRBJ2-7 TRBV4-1 ASSPGLAGGRYEQY
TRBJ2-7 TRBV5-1 ASSLILGAYEQY
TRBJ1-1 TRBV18 ASSEDRGFTEAF
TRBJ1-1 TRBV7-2 ASSLAGVHTEAF
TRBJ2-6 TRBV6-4 ASSDGETGANVLT
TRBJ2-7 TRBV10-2 ASRGSGAYEQY
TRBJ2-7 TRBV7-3 ASSLIGGPSGSYEQY
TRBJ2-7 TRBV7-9 ASSLTVYEQY
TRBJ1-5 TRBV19 ASNPRTPGGNQPQH
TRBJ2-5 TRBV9 ASSVGVAPNQETQY